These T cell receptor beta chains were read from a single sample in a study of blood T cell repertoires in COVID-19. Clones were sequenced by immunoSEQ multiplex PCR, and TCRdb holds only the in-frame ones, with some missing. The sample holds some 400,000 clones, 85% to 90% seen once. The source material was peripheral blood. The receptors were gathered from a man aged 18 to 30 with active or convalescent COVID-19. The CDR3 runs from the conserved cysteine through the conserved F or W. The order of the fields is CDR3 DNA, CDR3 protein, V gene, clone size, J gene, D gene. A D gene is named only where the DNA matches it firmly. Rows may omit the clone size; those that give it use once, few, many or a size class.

TGTGCCAGCGGGACAGCTTCATCTTTGTATGGCTACACCTTC | CASGTASSLYGYTF | TRBV27 | NA | TRBJ1-2 | TRBD1
TGTGCCAGCAGCTTAGATGGCGCGGGGTTGGGTGGCTACACCTTC | CASSLDGAGLGGYTF | TRBV11-2 | NA | TRBJ1-2 | NA
TGTGCCAGCAGCCCAACAGGGCTACGTCAGAATTCACCCCTCCACTTT | CASSPTGLRQNSPLHF | TRBV11-3 | NA | TRBJ1-6 | NA
TGTGCCACCAGTGATTTTAGCACATCCTACGAGCAGTACTTC | CATSDFSTSYEQYF | TRBV24-1 | NA | TRBJ2-7 | NA
TGTGCCAGCAGCACAGGGTCGGCTTTCTTT | CASSTGSAFF | TRBV28 | NA | TRBJ1-1 | NA
TGTGCCAGCAGTTACCGTCCGACAGGGGGCGAGGGTGAAGCTTTCTTT | CASSYRPTGGEGEAFF | TRBV6-5 | NA | TRBJ1-1 | TRBD1
TGTGCCAGCAGCTACCGGACATCGTCCTACGAGCAGTACTTC | CASSYRTSSYEQYF | TRBV7-2 | NA | TRBJ2-7 | NA
TGTGCCAGCAGTTTCGAAGGGAGTCGTTACAATGAGCAGTTCTTC | CASSFEGSRYNEQFF | TRBV6-2/TRBV6-3 | NA | TRBJ2-1 | NA
TGTGCCAGCAACGCTTGGGCGGGAGGGTACGCCTACAATGAGCAGTTCTTC | CASNAWAGGYAYNEQFF | TRBV7-2 | NA | TRBJ2-1 | TRBD2
TGCGCCAGCAGCCAAGATCTTGGCACACTATACGAGCAGTACTTC | CASSQDLGTLYEQYF | TRBV4-3 | medium-sized | TRBJ2-7 | NA
TGTGCCAGCAGCGTAGGATTGGCGGGAGGGAACACTGAAGCTTTCTTT | CASSVGLAGGNTEAFF | TRBV9 | NA | TRBJ1-1 | NA
TGTGCCAGCAGGAGCGGGAGGGCCCCGTATTTT | CASRSGRAPYF | TRBV12-3/TRBV12-4 | NA | TRBJ2-3 | TRBD2
TGTGCCAGCAGTTTGAACGGGAGGCCAATCGGGGAGCTGTTTTTT | CASSLNGRPIGELFF | TRBV28 | NA | TRBJ2-2 | TRBD2
TGCGCCAGCACGCCCAGGGACAGTCAGAACACTGAAGCTTTCTTT | CASTPRDSQNTEAFF | TRBV4-1 | NA | TRBJ1-1 | TRBD1
TGTGCCAGCAGCCACGAGACAGGGGGCGGGAATGAGCAGTTCTTC | CASSHETGGGNEQFF | TRBV27 | NA | TRBJ2-1 | TRBD1
TGTGCCAGCAGAATCACAGGGGGGGAAGCTTTCTTT | CASRITGGEAFF | TRBV27 | NA | TRBJ1-1 | TRBD1
TGTGCCAGCTCACCATTAGACTTAAGCTCCTACAATGAGCAGTTCTTC | CASSPLDLSSYNEQFF | TRBV18 | NA | TRBJ2-1 | NA
TGTGCCAGCAGCTTCCGGGGAACAACTAATGAAAAACTGTTTTTT | CASSFRGTTNEKLFF | TRBV5-4 | NA | TRBJ1-4 | NA
TGTGCCACCAGTGACGGACAGGGCACAGATACGCAGTATTTT | CATSDGQGTDTQYF | TRBV24-1 | NA | TRBJ2-3 | TRBD1
TGTGCCAGCAGCTTACAAGCTAGCGGGGCCAGTGAGATAGGGAATGAGCAGTTCTTC | CASSLQASGASEIGNEQFF | TRBV7-3 | once | TRBJ2-1 | TRBD2
TGTGCCTCCATTTCTCGAGCTTTGCATGGCTACACCTTC | CASISRALHGYTF | TRBV28 | NA | TRBJ1-2 | NA
TGTGCCAGCAGCGTTGGGGAGGAGCAGTTCTTC | CASSVGEEQFF | TRBV7-3 | NA | TRBJ2-1 | NA
TGTGCCACCAGTGATTCCTCCCGGGGACAGGGGAAAGAGACCCAGTACTTC | CATSDSSRGQGKETQYF | TRBV24-1 | NA | TRBJ2-5 | TRBD1
TGTGCCAGCAGCAACTGGACTAGCGGGGCCGGGGAGCTGTTTTTT | CASSNWTSGAGELFF | TRBV5-8 | NA | TRBJ2-2 | TRBD2
TGTGCCAGCAGTTTACTCGGGTCGGATGGCTACACCTTC | CASSLLGSDGYTF | TRBV27 | NA | TRBJ1-2 | NA
TGTGCCAGCAGCCAAGATTTTGGGCAGGGGGTTGGCTACACCTTC | CASSQDFGQGVGYTF | TRBV4-2 | few | TRBJ1-2 | TRBD1
TGTGCCAGCAGGTCTAGCGGGGGGCATGAAAAACTGTTTTTT | CASRSSGGHEKLFF | TRBV5-5 | NA | TRBJ1-4 | NA
TGTGCCAGCAGCGAAGGGACAGTTGGCTACACCTTC | CASSEGTVGYTF | TRBV7-6 | NA | TRBJ1-2 | TRBD1
TGTGCCAGCAGTTCGCATGAGGGGGCAAGTAGTCAGCCCCAGCATTTT | CASSSHEGASSQPQHF | TRBV28 | NA | TRBJ1-5 | TRBD1
TGTGCCAGCAGCCAAACCCCGGACATCACCGCTGAAGCTTTCTTT | CASSQTPDITAEAFF | TRBV16 | NA | TRBJ1-1 | NA
TGCGCCATTTCTTTCCAGACTGGCTACGAGCAGTACTTC | CAISFQTGYEQYF | TRBV5-1 | few | TRBJ2-7 | NA
TGTGCCAGCAGTCGACAGGGGGCCAGTGGAAACACCATATATTTT | CASSRQGASGNTIYF | TRBV6-5 | few | TRBJ1-3 | TRBD1
TGTGCCAGCATCCCGGGACTAGCGGCAGATACGCAGTATTTT | CASIPGLAADTQYF | TRBV6-5 | NA | TRBJ2-3 | TRBD2
TGTGCCAGCAGCCCCGCCAGGGGAACTGAAGCTTTCTTT | CASSPARGTEAFF | TRBV12-3/TRBV12-4 | NA | TRBJ1-1 | NA
TGTGCCACCAGCCCCTCTATGCCCTCTGGGGCCAACGTCCTGACTTTC | CATSPSMPSGANVLTF | TRBV15 | NA | TRBJ2-6 | NA
TGTGCCACCAGTGGTTCTCGGACAGGGGGTGAGCAGTTCTTC | CATSGSRTGGEQFF | TRBV24-1 | NA | TRBJ2-1 | TRBD1
TGTGCCAGCAGTGAACGTATGTACACCGGGGAGCTGTTTTTT | CASSERMYTGELFF | TRBV6-1 | NA | TRBJ2-2 | NA
TGCGCCAGCAGCCAACTACTTGCAGGGGAGGGAAGAAAAGAGACCCAGTACTTC | CASSQLLAGEGRKETQYF | TRBV4-1 | NA | TRBJ2-5 | NA
TGTGCCATCAGCCCGCGACTAGCGGGGGAAGGAGAGACCCAGTACTTC | CAISPRLAGEGETQYF | TRBV10-3 | NA | TRBJ2-5 | TRBD2
TGCGCCAGCAGCCAAGTAGACACTAACTATGGCTACACCTTC | CASSQVDTNYGYTF | TRBV4-1 | NA | TRBJ1-2 | NA
TGTGCCAGCTCACCAAGCGCCCTCAAAGAGACCCAGTACTTC | CASSPSALKETQYF | TRBV18 | NA | TRBJ2-5 | NA
TGTGCCAGCAGCTTACGACAAAACAATGAGCAGTTCTTC | CASSLRQNNEQFF | TRBV7-9 | NA | TRBJ2-1 | NA
TGCGCCAGCAGCAGGGACACCTCCTATAATTCACCCCTCCACTTT | CASSRDTSYNSPLHF | TRBV5-1 | NA | TRBJ1-6 | NA
TGTGCCAGCAGCTTAGTCACAAACACTGAAGCTTTCTTT | CASSLVTNTEAFF | TRBV7-3 | NA | TRBJ1-1 | NA
TGTGCCAGCAGCTCCGAGGGGGCGCTGGGCACTGAAGCTTTCTTT | CASSSEGALGTEAFF | TRBV7-3 | NA | TRBJ1-1 | TRBD1
TGTGCCAGCAGTTGGAGCGGTAACACTGAAGCTTTCTTT | CASSWSGNTEAFF | TRBV12-3/TRBV12-4 | NA | TRBJ1-1 | NA
TGTGCCAGCTCACCAGGAGTTAGCGGGAGGGATGAGCAGTTCTTC | CASSPGVSGRDEQFF | TRBV18 | NA | TRBJ2-1 | TRBD2
TGTGCCAGCAGCGGCCGGGACAGGGGGCTAGAGACCCAGTACTTC | CASSGRDRGLETQYF | TRBV9 | NA | TRBJ2-5 | TRBD1
TGTGCCAGTAGTATATTGGGACAGGGATTCTACGAGCAGTACTTC | CASSILGQGFYEQYF | TRBV19 | NA | TRBJ2-7 | TRBD1
TGTGCCAGCAGCCAATCGAGACTCAACTACGAGCAGTACTTC | CASSQSRLNYEQYF | TRBV14 | few | TRBJ2-7 | NA
TGTGCCACCAGTGATTCACGTGGGGGCCGCAATCAGCCCCAGCATTTT | CATSDSRGGRNQPQHF | TRBV24-1 | NA | TRBJ1-5 | NA
TGTGCCAGCAGCCCCGGGGGCTCTGGAAACACCATATATTTT | CASSPGGSGNTIYF | TRBV28 | NA | TRBJ1-3 | NA
TGTGCCAGCAGTAGGGACTCCGGGGGCACCATATATTTT | CASSRDSGGTIYF | TRBV2 | NA | TRBJ1-3 | NA
TGTGCCAGCAGTTTCGGGGGGCAAGATAATTCACCCCTCCACTTT | CASSFGGQDNSPLHF | TRBV28 | few | TRBJ1-6 | NA
TGTGCCAGCAGAACCGGGACTAGCGGGATCTGGAATGAGCAGTTCTTC | CASRTGTSGIWNEQFF | TRBV6-6 | NA | TRBJ2-1 | TRBD2
TGTGCCAGCAGCGACCCGGGACAGACCTCCTCCTACGAGCAGTACTTC | CASSDPGQTSSYEQYF | TRBV11-2 | few | TRBJ2-7 | TRBD1
TGTGCCAGCAGTCGCCGGGAGGCCACTGAAGCTTTCTTT | CASSRREATEAFF | TRBV6-5 | NA | TRBJ1-1 | NA
TGTGCCAGCAGTCGCCGACAGAGCTATGGCTACACCTTC | CASSRRQSYGYTF | TRBV7-2 | NA | TRBJ1-2 | NA
TGTGCCAGCAGTTTCGGGACAGGGGGAGGCTATGGCTACACCTTC | CASSFGTGGGYGYTF | TRBV6-2/TRBV6-3 | NA | TRBJ1-2 | TRBD1
TGTGCCAGCAGCTTAGTTGTGGCAGGGGAGCGCCTAGCCAAAAACATTCAGTACTTC | CASSLVVAGERLAKNIQYF | TRBV5-6 | NA | TRBJ2-4 | NA